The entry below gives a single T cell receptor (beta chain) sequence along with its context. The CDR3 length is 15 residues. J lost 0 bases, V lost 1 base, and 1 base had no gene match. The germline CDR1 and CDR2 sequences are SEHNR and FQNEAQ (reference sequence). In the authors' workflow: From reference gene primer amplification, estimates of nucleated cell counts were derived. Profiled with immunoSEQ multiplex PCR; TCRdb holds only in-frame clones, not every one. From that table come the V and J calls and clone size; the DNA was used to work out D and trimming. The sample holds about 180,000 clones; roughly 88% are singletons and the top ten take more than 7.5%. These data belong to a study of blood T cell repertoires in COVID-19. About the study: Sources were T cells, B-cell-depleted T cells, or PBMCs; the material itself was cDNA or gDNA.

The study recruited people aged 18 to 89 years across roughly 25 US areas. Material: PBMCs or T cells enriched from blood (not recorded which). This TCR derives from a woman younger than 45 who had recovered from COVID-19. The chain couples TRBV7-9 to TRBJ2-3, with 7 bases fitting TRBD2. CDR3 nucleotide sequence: TGTGCCAGCAGCTTAGGCGGGAGAAGCACAGATACGCAGTATTTT. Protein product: CASSLGGRSTDTQYF.